The 3 T cell receptor beta chains below all came from one sample that was sequenced in a study of shared clonotypes between healthy human individuals. The assay was immunoSEQ multiplex PCR, and TCRdb's table has in-frame clones only and misses some. The sample shows about 1.5 million clones, more than 95% of them seen only once. Sequenced material: naive CD4+ T cells sorted from blood. Described subset: CD45RA+ positively selected. These receptor sequences come from a man aged 25-45 years in good health.

V and J are TRBV10-3 and TRBJ2-5; D is perhaps TRBD1 or TRBD2 (5 bases each). Trimming took 3 bases from V and 6 from J, leaving 14 bases between them. CDR1 is ENHRY, CDR2 SYGVKD, per germline. This CDR3 is 14 amino acids long. As DNA, the CDR3 is TGTGCCATCAGTGACTCCGGGACGAAGAAGACCCAGTACTTC. This gives the protein CAISDSGTKKTQYF.

The chain combines TRBV5-1 with TRBJ2-4, with D possibly matching TRBD2 (5 bases). This CDR3 has 14 residues. The ends were cut back, 4 bases at V and 9 bases at J, with 17 bases in the middle. CDR1 and CDR2 from the germline V gene are SGHRS and YFSETQ. The CDR3 here is CASSIGVRSGIQYF. CDR3 in DNA: TGCGCCAGCAGCATCGGAGTTCGGAGCGGCATTCAGTACTTC.

The CDR3 loop reads CASSLVEGPEQYF. The CDR3, as DNA: TGCGCCAGCAGCTTGGTCGAGGGGCCCGAGCAGTACTTC. This chain connects TRBV5-1 to TRBJ2-7, with D possibly called TRBD1 or TRBD2 (5 bases each). The germline CDR1 and CDR2 sequences are SGHRS and YFSETQ. The CDR3 length is 13 residues. V lost 0 bases, J lost 6 bases, and 10 bases lay in between.